This entry describes one TCR beta chain. Per the original data handling: Cell counts per sample came from amplifying reference gene primers. The table came from immunoSEQ multiplex PCR; TCRdb's copy has only in-frame clones and leaves some out. V and J calls and clone size come straight from that table; D and trimming were deduced from the DNA. The sample shows approximately 300,000 clones, more than 65% of them seen only once. Germline V gene sequence: CDR1 SGDLS, CDR2 YYNGEE. V was clipped by 0 bases and J by 7 bases, with 13 bases between them. The CDR3 runs to 14 residues. The source of the sample is a study of blood T cell repertoires in COVID-19. About the research overall: T cells, B-cell-depleted T cells, or PBMCs supplied cDNA or gDNA.

A Seattle source enrolled patients during active infection and followed them longitudinally. The chain couples TRBV9 to TRBJ1-2; a weak D match, TRBD1 (6 bases). The specimen sequenced was peripheral blood. The receptor was isolated from a person between 70 and 80 years old with COVID-19, enrolled during active disease. CDR3 loop: CASSVDNRALGYTF. DNA of the CDR3: TGTGCCAGCAGCGTAGATAACAGGGCCCTTGGCTACACCTTC.